This T cell receptor (beta chain) was documented in a study of blood T cell repertoires in COVID-19. About the research overall: T cells, B-cell-depleted T cells, or PBMCs supplied cDNA or gDNA.

Of note for this clone: Other nucleotide sequences from this sample produce the same CDR3.

The CDR3 loop spans 14 amino acids. Trimming pared 4 bases from V and 5 bases from J, leaving 14 bases between. Germline values: CDR1 SNHLY, CDR2 FYNNEI. Cohort 3 recovery required two negative PCRs, clearance, or symptom resolution. Data came from immunoSEQ multiplex PCR; TCRdb stores just in-frame clones and leaves some out. Counted here are more than 250,000 clones, 70% to 90% occurring once; the ten biggest clones make up 2.2%. The material sequenced was PBMCs or T cells enriched from blood (not recorded which). This sequence joins TRBV2 and TRBJ1-1, with TRBD1 as a possible D gene (5 bases). This TCR was recovered from a man aged 30 to 45 who had recovered from COVID-19. CDR3 coding DNA: TGTGCCAGCAGTGTAGAAGGGGTAGGGACTGAAGCTTTCTTT. It translates to CASSVEGVGTEAFF.